Below, one T cell receptor beta chain is given with its context. The antigen is undetermined. Thawed PBMCs were FACS-sorted into unstimulated CD4+CD25+CD127- regulatory T cells, CD4+CD25- non-regulatory cells, CD4 and CD8 cells. This CDR3 spans 12 amino acids. CDR1 is MNHEY, CDR2 SVGAGI, per germline. The trim removed 7 bases at V and 7 bases at J, leaving 5 bases unmatched. Sequencing used immunoSEQ multiplex PCR; TCRdb keeps in-frame clones, though not all of them. Among about 73,000 clones, roughly 98% were seen once, and the ten largest hold 0.56%. The sample originates from a study of Tregs in tolerant kidney transplant recipients. Study-wide points: Expanding Tregs on activated donor B cells appeared to best identify donor-specific TCRbeta clones. Donor-specific Treg expansion exceeded global Treg expansion in tolerant patients, suggesting antigen drive.

Sample: CD4+ T cells from blood, taken before the transplant. The rearrangement joins TRBV6-5 to TRBJ1-1, with 8 bases that match TRBD1. The TCR originated in a human donor who received a combined kidney and bone marrow transplant. The CDR3 bases are TGTGCCAGCACCCGAGGGACAGGTGAAGCTTTCTTT. The encoded protein is CASTRGTGEAFF.